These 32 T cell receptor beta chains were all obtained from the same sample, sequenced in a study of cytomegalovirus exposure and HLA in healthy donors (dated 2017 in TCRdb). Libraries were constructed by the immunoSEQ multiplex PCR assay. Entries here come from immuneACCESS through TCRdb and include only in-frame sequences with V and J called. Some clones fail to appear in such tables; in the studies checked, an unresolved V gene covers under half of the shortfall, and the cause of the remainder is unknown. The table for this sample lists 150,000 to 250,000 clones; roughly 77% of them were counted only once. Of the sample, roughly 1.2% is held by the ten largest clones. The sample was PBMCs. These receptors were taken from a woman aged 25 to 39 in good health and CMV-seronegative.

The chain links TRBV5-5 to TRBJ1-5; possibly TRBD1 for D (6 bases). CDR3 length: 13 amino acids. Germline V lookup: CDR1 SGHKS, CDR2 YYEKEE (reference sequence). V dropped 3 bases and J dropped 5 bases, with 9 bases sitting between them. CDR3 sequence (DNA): TGTGCCAGCAGCTGGGCAGGGGATCAGCCCCAGCATTTT. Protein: CASSWAGDQPQHF.

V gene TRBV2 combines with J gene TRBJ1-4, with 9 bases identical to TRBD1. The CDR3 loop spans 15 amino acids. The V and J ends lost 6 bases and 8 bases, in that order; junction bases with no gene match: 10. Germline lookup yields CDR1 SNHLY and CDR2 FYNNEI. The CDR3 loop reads CASRERTGDKEKLFF. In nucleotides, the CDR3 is TGTGCCAGCAGGGAGAGGACAGGGGATAAGGAAAAACTGTTTTTT.

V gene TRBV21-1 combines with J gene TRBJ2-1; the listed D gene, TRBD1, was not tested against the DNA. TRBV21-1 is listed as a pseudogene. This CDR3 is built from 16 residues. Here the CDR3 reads CATSRTVYGSYNEQFF. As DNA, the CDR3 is TGTGCCACTTCTAGGACAGTCTATGGTTCCTACAATGAGCAGTTCTTC.

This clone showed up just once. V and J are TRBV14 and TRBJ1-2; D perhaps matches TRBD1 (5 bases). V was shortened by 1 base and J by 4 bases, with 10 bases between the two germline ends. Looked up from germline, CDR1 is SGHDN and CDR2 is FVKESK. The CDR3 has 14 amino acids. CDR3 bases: TGTGCCAGCAGCCAAGGGGGGGGTGTCTATGGCTACACCTTC. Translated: CASSQGGGVYGYTF. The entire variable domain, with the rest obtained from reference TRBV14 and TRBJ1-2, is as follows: EAGVTQFPSHSVIEKGQTVTLRCDPISGHDNLYWYRRVMGKEIKFLLHFVKESKQDESGMPNNRFLAERTGGTYSTLKVQPAELEDSGVYFCASSQGGGVYGYTFGSGTRLTVV.

CDR3: CARSQANNSPLHF. In nucleotides, the CDR3 is TGTGCCCGTTCACAGGCGAATAATTCACCCCTCCACTTT. The chain employs TRBV30 and TRBJ1-6; D might be TRBD1 (5 bases). Looked up from germline, CDR1 is GTSNPN and CDR2 is SVGIG (reference sequence). The CDR3 spans 13 residues. Trimming pared 8 bases from V and 5 bases from J, leaving 13 bases between.

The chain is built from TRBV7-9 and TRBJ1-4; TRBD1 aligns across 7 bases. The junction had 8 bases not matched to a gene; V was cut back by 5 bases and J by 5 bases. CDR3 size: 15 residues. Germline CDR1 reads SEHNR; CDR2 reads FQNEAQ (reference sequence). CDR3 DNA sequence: TGTGCCAGCAGCAGAACAGGGGCGGGAAATGAAAAACTGTTTTTT. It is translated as CASSRTGAGNEKLFF.

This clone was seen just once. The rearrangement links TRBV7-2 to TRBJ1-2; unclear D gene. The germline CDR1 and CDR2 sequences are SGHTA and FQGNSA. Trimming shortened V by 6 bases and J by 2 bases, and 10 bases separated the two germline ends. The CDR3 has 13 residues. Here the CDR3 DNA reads TGTGCCAGCAGTCCACAGCTAAACTATGGCTACACCTTC. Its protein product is CASSPQLNYGYTF.

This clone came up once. CDR3 in amino acids: CASSVQVINEKLFF. In DNA form, the CDR3 reads TGTGCCAGCAGTGTGCAGGTCATTAATGAAAAACTGTTTTTT. V gene TRBV6-1 combines with J gene TRBJ1-4, with no clear D. Trimming pared 4 bases from V and 4 bases from J, leaving 10 bases between. The CDR3 sequence is 14 residues long. Germline loops: CDR1 MNHNS, CDR2 SASEGT.

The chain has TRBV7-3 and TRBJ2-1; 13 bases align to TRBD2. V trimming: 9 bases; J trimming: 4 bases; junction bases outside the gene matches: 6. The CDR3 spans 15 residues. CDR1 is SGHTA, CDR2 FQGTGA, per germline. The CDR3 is CASSGLAGSYNEQFF. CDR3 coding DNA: TGTGCCAGTTCGGGACTAGCGGGGTCTTACAATGAGCAGTTCTTC.

The CDR3 loop reads CASSDPAGGRENEQFF. CDR3 DNA sequence: TGTGCCAGCAGCGACCCGGCGGGAGGGCGGGAGAATGAGCAGTTCTTC. The chain carries TRBV7-2 and TRBJ2-1, with 9 bases lining up with TRBD2. The CDR3 consists of 16 residues. Germline V gene data show CDR1 as SGHTA and CDR2 as FQGNSA. J lost 7 bases, V lost 5 bases, and 12 bases had no gene match.

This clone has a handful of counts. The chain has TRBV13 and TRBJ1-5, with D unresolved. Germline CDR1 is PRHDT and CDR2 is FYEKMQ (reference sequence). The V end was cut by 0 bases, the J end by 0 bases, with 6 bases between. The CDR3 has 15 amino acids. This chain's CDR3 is CASSLGRVSNQPQHF. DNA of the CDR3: TGTGCCAGCAGCTTAGGCCGAGTTAGCAATCAGCCCCAGCATTTT.

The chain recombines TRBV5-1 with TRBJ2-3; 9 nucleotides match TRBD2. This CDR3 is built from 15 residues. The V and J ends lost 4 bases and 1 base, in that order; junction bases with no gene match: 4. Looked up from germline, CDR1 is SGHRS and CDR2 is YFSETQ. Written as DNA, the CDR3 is TGCGCCAGCAGCCTCATAGCGGGAGGCACAGATACGCAGTATTTT. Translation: CASSLIAGGTDTQYF.

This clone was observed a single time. The CDR3 here is CASSSINREEQFF. The CDR3 DNA is TGTGCCAGCAGTTCCATCAACAGGGAAGAGCAGTTCTTC. The chain is built from TRBV6-5 and TRBJ2-1; TRBD1 might be the D (6 bases). This CDR3 contains 13 residues. With 4 bases removed from V and 10 bases from J, the gap between germline ends came to 14 bases. Germline lookup yields CDR1 MNHEY and CDR2 SVGAGI.

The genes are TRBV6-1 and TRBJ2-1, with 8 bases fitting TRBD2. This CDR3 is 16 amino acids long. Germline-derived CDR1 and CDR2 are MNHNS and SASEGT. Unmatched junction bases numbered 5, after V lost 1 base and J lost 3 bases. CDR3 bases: TGTGCCAGCAGTGAAGAGTTTGCGGGGGGCTACAATGAGCAGTTCTTC. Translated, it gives CASSEEFAGGYNEQFF.

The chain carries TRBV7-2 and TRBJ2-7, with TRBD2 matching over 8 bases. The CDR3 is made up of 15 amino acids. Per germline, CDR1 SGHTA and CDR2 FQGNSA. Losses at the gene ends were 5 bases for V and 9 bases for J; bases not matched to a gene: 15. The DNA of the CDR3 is TGTGCCAGCAGCCACCAGGGACTAGAGCTGAGGGGGCAGTACTTC. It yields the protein CASSHQGLELRGQYF.

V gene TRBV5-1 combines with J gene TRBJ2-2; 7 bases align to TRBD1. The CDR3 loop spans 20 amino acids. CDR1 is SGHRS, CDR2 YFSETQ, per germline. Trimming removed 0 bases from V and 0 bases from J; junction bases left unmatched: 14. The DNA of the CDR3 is TGCGCCAGCAGCTTGGTCATCTCGCGAAGGGGGCGAGCGAACACCGGGGAGCTGTTTTTT. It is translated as CASSLVISRRGRANTGELFF.

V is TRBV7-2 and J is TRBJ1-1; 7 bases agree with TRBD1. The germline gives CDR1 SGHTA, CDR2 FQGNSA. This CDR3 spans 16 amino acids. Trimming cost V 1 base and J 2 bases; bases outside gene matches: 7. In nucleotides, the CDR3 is TGTGCCAGCAGCTTAGAGGCAGGGGGATTCAACACTGAAGCTTTCTTT. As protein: CASSLEAGGFNTEAFF.

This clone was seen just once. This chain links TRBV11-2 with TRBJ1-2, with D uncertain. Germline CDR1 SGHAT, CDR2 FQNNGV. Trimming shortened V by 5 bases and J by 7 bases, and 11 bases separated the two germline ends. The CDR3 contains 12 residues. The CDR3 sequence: CASSTRGGGYTF. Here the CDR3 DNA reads TGTGCCAGCAGCACGCGGGGAGGTGGCTACACCTTC.

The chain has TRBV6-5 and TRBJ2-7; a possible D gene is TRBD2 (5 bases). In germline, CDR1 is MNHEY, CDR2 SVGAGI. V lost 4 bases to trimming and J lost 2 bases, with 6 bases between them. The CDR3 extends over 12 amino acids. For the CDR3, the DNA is TGTGCCAGCAGTTGGGGAGCCTACGAGCAGTACTTC. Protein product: CASSWGAYEQYF.

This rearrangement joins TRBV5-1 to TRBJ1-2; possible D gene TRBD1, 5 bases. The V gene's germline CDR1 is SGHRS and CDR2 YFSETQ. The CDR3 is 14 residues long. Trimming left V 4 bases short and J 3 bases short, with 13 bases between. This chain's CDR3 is CASSPGLVDYGYTF. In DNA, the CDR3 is TGCGCCAGCAGCCCGGGACTGGTGGACTATGGCTACACCTTC.

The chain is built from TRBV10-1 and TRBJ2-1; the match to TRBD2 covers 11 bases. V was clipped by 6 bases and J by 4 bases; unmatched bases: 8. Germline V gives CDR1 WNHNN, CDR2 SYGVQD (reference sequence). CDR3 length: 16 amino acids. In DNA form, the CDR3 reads TGCGCCAGCAGCCCCCGACTAGCGGGGTTTTACAATGAGCAGTTCTTC. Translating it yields CASSPRLAGFYNEQFF.

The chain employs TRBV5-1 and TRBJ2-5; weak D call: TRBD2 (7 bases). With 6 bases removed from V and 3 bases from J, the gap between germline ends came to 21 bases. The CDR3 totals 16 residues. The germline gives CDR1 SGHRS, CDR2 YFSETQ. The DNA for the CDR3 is TGCGCCAGCACCCTGATGGGGGGGGCGGTGGAAGAGACCCAGTACTTC. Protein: CASTLMGGAVEETQYF.

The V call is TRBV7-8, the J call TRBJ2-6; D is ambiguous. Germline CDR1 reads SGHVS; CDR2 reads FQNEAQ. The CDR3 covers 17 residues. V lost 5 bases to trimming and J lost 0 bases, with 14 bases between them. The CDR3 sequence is CASSLRDTSSGANVLTF. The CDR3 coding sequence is TGTGCCAGCAGCCTCCGTGACACCAGCTCTGGGGCCAACGTCCTGACTTTC.

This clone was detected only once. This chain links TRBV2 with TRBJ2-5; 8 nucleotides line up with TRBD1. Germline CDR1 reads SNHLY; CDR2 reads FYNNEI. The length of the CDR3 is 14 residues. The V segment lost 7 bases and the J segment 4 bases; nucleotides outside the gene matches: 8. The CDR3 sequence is CASMNSRGRETQYF. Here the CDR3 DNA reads TGTGCCAGCATGAACTCCAGGGGGCGAGAGACCCAGTACTTC.

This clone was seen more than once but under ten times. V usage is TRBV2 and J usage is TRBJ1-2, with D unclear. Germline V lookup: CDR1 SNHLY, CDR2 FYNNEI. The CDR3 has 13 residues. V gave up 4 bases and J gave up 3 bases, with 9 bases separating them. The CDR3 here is CASSASGYYGYTF. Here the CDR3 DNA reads TGTGCCAGCAGTGCCTCAGGATACTATGGCTACACCTTC. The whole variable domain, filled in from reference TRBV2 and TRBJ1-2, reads EPEVTQTPSHQVTQMGQEVILRCVPISNHLYFYWYRQILGQKVEFLVSFYNNEISEKSEIFDDQFSVERPDGSNFTLKIRSTKLEDSAMYFCASSASGYYGYTFGSGTRLTVV.

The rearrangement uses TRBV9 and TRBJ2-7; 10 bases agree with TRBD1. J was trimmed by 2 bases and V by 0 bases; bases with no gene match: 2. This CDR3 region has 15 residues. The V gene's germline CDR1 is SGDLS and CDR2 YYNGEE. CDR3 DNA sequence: TGTGCCAGCAGCGTAGGAGGGACAGGGGCCTACGAGCAGTACTTC. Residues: CASSVGGTGAYEQYF. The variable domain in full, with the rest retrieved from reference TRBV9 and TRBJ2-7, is DSGVTQTPKHLITATGQRVTLRCSPRSGDLSVYWYQQSLDQGLQFLIQYYNGEERAKGNILERFSAQQFPDLHSELNLSSLELGDSALYFCASSVGGTGAYEQYFGPGTRLTVT.

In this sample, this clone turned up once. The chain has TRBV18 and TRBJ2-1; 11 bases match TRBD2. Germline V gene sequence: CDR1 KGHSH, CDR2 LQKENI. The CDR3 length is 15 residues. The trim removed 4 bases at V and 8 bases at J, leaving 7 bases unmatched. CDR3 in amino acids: CASSLSGGALYEQFF. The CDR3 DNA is TGTGCCAGCTCACTTAGCGGGGGGGCCCTCTATGAGCAGTTCTTC.

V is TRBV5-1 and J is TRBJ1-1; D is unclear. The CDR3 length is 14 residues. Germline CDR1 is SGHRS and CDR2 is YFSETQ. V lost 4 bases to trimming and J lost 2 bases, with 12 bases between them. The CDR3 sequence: CASSLLQENTEAFF. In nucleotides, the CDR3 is TGCGCCAGCAGCCTTCTTCAGGAAAACACTGAAGCTTTCTTT.

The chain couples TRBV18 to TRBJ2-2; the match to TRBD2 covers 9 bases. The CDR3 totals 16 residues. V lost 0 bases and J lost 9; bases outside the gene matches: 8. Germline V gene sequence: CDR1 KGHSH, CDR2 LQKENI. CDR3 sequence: CASSPPRAGGPRELFF. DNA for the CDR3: TGTGCCAGCTCACCACCGAGGGCGGGAGGGCCTCGGGAGCTGTTTTTT.

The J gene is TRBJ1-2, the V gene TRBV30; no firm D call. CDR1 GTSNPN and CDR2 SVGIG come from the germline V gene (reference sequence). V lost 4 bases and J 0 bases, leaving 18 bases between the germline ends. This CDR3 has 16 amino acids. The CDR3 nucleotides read TGTGCCTGGAAGTGGCCAGGTGCTGCCGCTAACTATGGCTACACCTTC. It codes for CAWKWPGAAANYGYTF.

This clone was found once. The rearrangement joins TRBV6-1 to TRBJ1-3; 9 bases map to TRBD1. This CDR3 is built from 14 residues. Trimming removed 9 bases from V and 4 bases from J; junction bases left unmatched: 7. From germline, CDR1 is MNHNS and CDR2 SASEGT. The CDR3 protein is CASRTGTGGNTIYF. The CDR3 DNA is TGTGCCAGTCGAACCGGGACAGGGGGAAACACCATATATTTT.

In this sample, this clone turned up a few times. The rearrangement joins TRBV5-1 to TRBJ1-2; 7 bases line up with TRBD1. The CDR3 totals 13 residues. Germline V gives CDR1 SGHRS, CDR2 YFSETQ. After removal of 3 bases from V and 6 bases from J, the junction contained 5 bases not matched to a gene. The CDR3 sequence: CASSYDRENGYTF. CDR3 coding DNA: TGCGCCAGCAGCTACGACAGGGAAAATGGCTACACCTTC.